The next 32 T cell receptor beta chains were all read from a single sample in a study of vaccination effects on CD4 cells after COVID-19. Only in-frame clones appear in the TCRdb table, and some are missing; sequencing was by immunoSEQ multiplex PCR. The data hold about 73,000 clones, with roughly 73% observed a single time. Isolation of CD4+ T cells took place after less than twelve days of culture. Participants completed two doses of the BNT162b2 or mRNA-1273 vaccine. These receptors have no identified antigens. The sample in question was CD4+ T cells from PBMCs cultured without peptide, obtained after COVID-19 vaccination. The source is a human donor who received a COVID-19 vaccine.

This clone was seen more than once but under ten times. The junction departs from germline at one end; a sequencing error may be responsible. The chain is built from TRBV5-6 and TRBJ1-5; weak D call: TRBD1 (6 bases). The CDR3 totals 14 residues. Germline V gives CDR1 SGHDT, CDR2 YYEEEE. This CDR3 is CASSLGASNQPQHF. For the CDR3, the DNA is TGTGCCAGCAGTTTGGGGGCTAGCAATCAGCCCCAGCATTTT.

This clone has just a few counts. The CDR3 region is CASSRDRGRREKLFF. CDR3 DNA: TGTGCCAGTAGTCGAGACAGGGGGCGTAGGGAAAAACTGTTTTTT. The chain joins TRBV19 to TRBJ1-4; 10 nucleotides align to TRBD1. Germline trimming cut 5 bases from V and 8 bases from J; bases unmatched to any gene: 8. Looked up from germline, CDR1 is LNHDA and CDR2 is SQIVND (reference sequence). This CDR3 spans 15 amino acids.

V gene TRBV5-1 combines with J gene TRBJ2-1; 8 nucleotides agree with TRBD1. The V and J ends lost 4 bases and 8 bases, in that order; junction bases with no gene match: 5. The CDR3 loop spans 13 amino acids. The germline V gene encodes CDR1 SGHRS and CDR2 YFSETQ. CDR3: CASSLTGADEQFF. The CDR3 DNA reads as TGCGCCAGCAGCCTGACAGGGGCGGATGAGCAGTTCTTC.

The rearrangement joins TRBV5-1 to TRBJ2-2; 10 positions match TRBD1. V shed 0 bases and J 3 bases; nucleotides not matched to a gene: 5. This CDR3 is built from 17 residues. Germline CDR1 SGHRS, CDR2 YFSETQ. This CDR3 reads CASSLERGQGHTGELFF. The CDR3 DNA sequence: TGCGCCAGCAGCTTGGAAAGGGGACAGGGGCACACCGGGGAGCTGTTTTTT.

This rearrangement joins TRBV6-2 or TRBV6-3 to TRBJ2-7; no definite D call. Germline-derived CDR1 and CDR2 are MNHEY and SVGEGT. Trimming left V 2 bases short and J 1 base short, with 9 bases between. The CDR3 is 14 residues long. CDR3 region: CASSYPGGSYEQYV. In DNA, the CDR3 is TGTGCCAGCAGTTACCCCGGCGGATCCTACGAGCAGTACGTC.

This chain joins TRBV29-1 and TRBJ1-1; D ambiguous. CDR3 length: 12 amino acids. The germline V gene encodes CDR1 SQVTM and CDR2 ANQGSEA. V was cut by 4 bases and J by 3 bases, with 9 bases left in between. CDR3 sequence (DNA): TGCAGCGTTGGAGATGGAGACACTGAAGCTTTCTTT. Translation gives CSVGDGDTEAFF.

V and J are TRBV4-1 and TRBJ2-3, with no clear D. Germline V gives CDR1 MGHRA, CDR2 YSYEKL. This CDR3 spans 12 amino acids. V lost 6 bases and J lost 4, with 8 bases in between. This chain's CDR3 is CASSSGADTQYF. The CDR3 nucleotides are TGCGCCAGCAGTAGTGGCGCAGATACGCAGTATTTT.

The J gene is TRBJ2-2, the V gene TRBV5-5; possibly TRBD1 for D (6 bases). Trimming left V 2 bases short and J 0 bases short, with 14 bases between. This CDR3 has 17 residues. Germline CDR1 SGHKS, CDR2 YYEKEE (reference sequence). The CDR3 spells CASSFRTGTTNTGELFF. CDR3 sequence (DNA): TGTGCCAGCAGCTTTCGGACCGGGACAACGAACACCGGGGAGCTGTTTTTT.

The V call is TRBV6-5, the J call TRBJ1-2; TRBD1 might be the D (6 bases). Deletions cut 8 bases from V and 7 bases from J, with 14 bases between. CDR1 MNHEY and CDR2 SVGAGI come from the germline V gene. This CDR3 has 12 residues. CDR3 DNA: TGTGCCAGCGGTACAGGGAGGGGTGGCTACACCTTC. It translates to CASGTGRGGYTF.

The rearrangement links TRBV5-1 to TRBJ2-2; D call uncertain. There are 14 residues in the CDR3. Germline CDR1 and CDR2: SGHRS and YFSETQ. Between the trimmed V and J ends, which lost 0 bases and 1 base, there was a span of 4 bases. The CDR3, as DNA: TGCGCCAGCAGCTTGGATCGGAACACCGGGGAGCTGTTTTTT. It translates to CASSLDRNTGELFF. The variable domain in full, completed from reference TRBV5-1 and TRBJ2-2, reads KAGVTQTPRYLIKTRGQQVTLSCSPISGHRSVSWYQQTPGQGLQFLFEYFSETQRNKGNFPGRFSGRQFSNSRSEMNVSTLELGDSALYLCASSLDRNTGELFFGEGSRLTVL.

CDR3 DNA: TGCGCCAGCAGCTTTACCGGGACAGCAAATTCACCCCTCCACTTT. Translating it yields CASSFTGTANSPLHF. This sequence joins TRBV5-1 and TRBJ1-6, with TRBD1 matching over 7 bases. J was trimmed by 7 bases and V by 2 bases; bases with no gene match: 6. The CDR3 extends over 15 amino acids. Germline assignment: CDR1 SGHRS and CDR2 YFSETQ.

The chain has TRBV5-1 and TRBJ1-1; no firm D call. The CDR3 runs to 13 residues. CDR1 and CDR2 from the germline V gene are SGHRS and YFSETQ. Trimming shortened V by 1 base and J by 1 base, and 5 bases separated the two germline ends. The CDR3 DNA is TGCGCCAGCAGCTTGTCGGAGAACACTGAAGCTTTCTTT. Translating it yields CASSLSENTEAFF.

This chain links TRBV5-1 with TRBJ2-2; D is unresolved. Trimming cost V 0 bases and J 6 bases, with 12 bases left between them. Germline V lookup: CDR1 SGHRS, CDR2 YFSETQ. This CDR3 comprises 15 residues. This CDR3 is CASSLARFGAGELFF. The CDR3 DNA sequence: TGCGCCAGCAGCTTGGCAAGGTTTGGAGCCGGGGAGCTGTTTTTT. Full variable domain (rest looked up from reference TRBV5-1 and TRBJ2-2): KAGVTQTPRYLIKTRGQQVTLSCSPISGHRSVSWYQQTPGQGLQFLFEYFSETQRNKGNFPGRFSGRQFSNSRSEMNVSTLELGDSALYLCASSLARFGAGELFFGEGSRLTVL.

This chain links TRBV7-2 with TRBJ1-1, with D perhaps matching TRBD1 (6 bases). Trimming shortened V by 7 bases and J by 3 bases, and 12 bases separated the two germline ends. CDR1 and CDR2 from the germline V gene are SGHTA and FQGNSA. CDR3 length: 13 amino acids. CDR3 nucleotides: TGTGCCAGCAAACAAGCAGGGGACACTGAAGCTTTCTTT. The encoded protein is CASKQAGDTEAFF.

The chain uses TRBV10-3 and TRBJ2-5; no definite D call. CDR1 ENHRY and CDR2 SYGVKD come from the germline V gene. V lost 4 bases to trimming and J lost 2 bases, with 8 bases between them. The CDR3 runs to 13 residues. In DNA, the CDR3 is TGTGCCATCAGTGTAACAGCTCAAGAGACCCAGTACTTC. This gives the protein CAISVTAQETQYF.

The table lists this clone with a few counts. CDR3 sequence reads: CASSLAGAGSNQPQHF. CDR3 DNA sequence: TGTGCCAGTAGTCTAGCGGGGGCGGGTAGCAATCAGCCCCAGCATTTT. The chain employs TRBV19 and TRBJ1-5; maybe TRBD1 (6 bases). In germline, CDR1 is LNHDA, CDR2 SQIVND (reference sequence). V was trimmed by 5 bases and J by 0 bases, leaving 14 bases between them. The CDR3 runs to 16 residues.

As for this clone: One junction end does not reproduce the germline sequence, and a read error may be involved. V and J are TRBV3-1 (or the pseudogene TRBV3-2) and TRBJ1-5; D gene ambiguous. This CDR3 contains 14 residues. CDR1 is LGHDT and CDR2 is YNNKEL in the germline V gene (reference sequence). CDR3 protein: CASSQEAVVQPQHF. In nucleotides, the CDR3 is TGTGCCAGCAGTCAAGAGGCGGTTGTTCAGCCCCAGCATTTT.

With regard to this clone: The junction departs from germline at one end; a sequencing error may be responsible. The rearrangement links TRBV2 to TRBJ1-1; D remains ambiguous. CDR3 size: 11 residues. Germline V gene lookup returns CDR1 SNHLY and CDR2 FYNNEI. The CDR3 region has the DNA TGTGCCAGCAGTTCGCAGGCGCGACATCTATTT. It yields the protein CASSSQARHLF.

CDR3 amino acids: CASRKDRDSGNTIYF. The CDR3 nucleotides read TGTGCCAGCAGAAAAGACAGGGACTCTGGAAACACCATATATTTT. The chain uses TRBV6-5 and TRBJ1-3, with 7 bases matching TRBD1. CDR3 size: 15 residues. V shed 6 bases and J 0 bases; nucleotides not matched to a gene: 5. The germline gives CDR1 MNHEY, CDR2 SVGAGI.

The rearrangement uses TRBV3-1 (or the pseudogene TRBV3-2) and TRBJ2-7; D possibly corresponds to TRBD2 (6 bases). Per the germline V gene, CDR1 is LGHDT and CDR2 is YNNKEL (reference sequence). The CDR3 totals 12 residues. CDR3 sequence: CASSQVGGLTHV. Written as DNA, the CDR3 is TGTGCCAGCAGCCAAGTGGGAGGTCTAACGCACGTC.

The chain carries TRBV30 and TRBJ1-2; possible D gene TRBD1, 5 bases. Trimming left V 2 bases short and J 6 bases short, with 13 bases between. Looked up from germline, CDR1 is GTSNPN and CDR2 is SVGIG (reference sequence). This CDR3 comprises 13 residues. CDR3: CAWSTGFRDGYTF. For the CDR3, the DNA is TGTGCCTGGAGTACAGGTTTTAGGGATGGCTACACCTTC.

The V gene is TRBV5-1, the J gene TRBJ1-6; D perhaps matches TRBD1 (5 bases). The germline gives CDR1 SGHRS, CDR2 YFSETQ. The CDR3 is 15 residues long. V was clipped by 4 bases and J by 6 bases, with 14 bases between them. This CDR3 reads CASSAEGHLNSPLHF. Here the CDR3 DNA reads TGCGCCAGCAGCGCCGAAGGACATCTTAATTCACCCCTCCACTTT.

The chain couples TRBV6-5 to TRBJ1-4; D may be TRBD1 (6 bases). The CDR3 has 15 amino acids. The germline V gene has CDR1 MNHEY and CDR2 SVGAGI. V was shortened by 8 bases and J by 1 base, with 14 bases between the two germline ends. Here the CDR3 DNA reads TGTGCCAGCCGGGGAGGGGGTGGAACTAATGAAAAACTGTTTTTT. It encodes CASRGGGGTNEKLFF.

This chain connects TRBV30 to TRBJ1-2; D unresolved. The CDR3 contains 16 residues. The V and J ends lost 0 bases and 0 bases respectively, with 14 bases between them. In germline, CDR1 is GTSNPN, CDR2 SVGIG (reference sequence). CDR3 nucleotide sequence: TGTGCCTGGAGTGTAAGTCCGATAGAAACTAACTATGGCTACACCTTC. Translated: CAWSVSPIETNYGYTF.

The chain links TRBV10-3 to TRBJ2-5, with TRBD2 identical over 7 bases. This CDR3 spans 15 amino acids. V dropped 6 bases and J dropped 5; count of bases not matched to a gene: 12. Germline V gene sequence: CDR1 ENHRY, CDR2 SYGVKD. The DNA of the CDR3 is TGTGCCATCAGGCCCGGGACTAACGGAAGGGAGACCCAGTACTTC. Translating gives CAIRPGTNGRETQYF.

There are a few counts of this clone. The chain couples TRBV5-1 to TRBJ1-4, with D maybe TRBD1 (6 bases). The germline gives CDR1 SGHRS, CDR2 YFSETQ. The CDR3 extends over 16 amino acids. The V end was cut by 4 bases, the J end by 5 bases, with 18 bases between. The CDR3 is CASSADNSGANEKLFF. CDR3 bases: TGCGCCAGCAGCGCCGATAACTCAGGGGCGAATGAAAAACTGTTTTTT.

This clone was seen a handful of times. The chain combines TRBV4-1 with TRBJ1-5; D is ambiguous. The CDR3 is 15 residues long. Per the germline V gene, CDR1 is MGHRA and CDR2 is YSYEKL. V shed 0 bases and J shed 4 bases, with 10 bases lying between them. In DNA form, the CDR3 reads TGCGCCAGCAGCCAAGAGAGGCACCCGAATCAGCCCCAGCATTTT. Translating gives CASSQERHPNQPQHF.

CDR3 region: CASSDSTGGDTEAFF. CDR3 nucleotides: TGTGCCAGCAGTGATTCAACTGGGGGCGACACTGAAGCTTTCTTT. This chain uses TRBV25-1 with TRBJ1-1; TRBD1 is a possible D gene (6 bases). Deletions cut 3 bases from V and 3 bases from J, with 14 bases between. This CDR3 spans 15 amino acids. CDR1 is MGHDK, CDR2 SYGVNS, per germline.

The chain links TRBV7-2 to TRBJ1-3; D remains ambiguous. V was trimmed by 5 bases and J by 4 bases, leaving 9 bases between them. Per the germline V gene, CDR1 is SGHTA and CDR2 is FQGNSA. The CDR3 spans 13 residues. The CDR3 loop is CASSVLNGNTIYF. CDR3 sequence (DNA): TGTGCCAGCAGCGTACTCAACGGAAACACCATATATTTT.

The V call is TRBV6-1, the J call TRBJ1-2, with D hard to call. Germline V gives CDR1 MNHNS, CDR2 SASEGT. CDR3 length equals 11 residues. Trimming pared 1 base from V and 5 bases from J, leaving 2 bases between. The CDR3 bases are TGTGCCAGCAGTGAAGGGTATGGCTACACCTTC. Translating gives CASSEGYGYTF.

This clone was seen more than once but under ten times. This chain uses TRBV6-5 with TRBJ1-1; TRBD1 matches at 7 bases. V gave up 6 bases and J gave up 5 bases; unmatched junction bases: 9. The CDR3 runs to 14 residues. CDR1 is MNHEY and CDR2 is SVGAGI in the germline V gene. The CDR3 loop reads CASSSNRGRTEAFF. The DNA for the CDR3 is TGTGCCAGCAGCTCTAACAGGGGAAGGACTGAAGCTTTCTTT.

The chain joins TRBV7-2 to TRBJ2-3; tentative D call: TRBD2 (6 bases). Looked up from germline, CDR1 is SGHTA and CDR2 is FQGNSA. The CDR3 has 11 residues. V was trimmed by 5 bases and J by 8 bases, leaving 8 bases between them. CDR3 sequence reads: CASSPGLTQYF. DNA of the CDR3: TGTGCCAGCAGCCCGGGACTTACGCAGTATTTT.